The clone carrying this T cell receptor (beta chain) was detected only a few times. Its antigen remains unknown. The data belong to a study of esophageal squamous cell carcinoma under preoperative chemotherapy. Overall study context: Samples included peripheral blood T cells as well as tumor-infiltrating lymphocytes. Findings of the study overall: After paclitaxel-nedaplatin, abundant clones were more likely to contract than amplify. Peripheral T cells showed a significant TCR diversity increase after chemotherapy, unlike tumor-infiltrating lymphocytes.

Regarding time point: before preoperative PTX-NDP chemotherapy. Preoperative chemotherapy with paclitaxel-nedaplatin was given to patients before surgery. TCRdb re-analysed the PCR reads in MiXCR, keeping a single row per CDR3 protein. The table has 15,000 or so distinct CDR3 sequences, more than 45% seen once. CDR3 length: 12 amino acids. V lost 4 bases and J lost 5, with 8 bases in between. This specimen was collected from a patient given preoperative chemotherapy. The clonotype originates from a human donor with esophageal squamous cell carcinoma. The donor label of this sample is uncertain. V usage is TRBV12-3 or TRBV12-4 and J usage is TRBJ1-1; D is unresolved. The CDR3 nucleotides read TGTGCCAGCAGTTCTTGGGAGACTGAAGCTTTCTTT. It specifies CASSSWETEAFF.